This entry lists 15 T cell receptor beta chains sequenced from one sample in a study of cytomegalovirus exposure and HLA in healthy donors. The repertoire was sequenced with immunoSEQ multiplex PCR; TCRdb's copy has only in-frame clones and lacks some. The sample lists roughly 60,000 clones; about 90% were seen once. Sequenced sample: PBMCs. The source of these receptors is a woman between 18 and 29 years old in good health and CMV-seronegative.

V usage is TRBV11-2 and J usage is TRBJ2-5; D is undetermined. The CDR3 loop spans 14 amino acids. Trimming left V 1 base short and J 2 bases short, with 8 bases between. Looked up from germline, CDR1 is SGHAT and CDR2 is FQNNGV. CDR3 coding DNA: TGTGCCAGCAGCTTAGTAACAGAGCAAGAGACCCAGTACTTC. Residues: CASSLVTEQETQYF. Full variable domain (outside the CDR3, taken from reference TRBV11-2 and TRBJ2-5): EAGVAQSPRYKIIEKRQSVAFWCNPISGHATLYWYQQILGQGPKLLIQFQNNGVVDDSQLPKDRFSAERLKGVDSTLKIQPAKLEDSAVYLCASSLVTEQETQYFGPGTRLLVL.

The chain links TRBV20-1 to TRBJ2-1; D unclear. CDR3 length: 11 amino acids. Trimming took 3 bases from V and 6 from J, leaving 6 bases between them. CDR1 is DFQATT, CDR2 SNEGSKA, per germline (reference sequence). CDR3 nucleotides: TGCAGTGCTAGCGTTCCCAATGAGCAGTTCTTC. It translates to CSASVPNEQFF.

This clone was counted once. One junction end disagrees with the germline gene, perhaps due to a read error. This chain connects TRBV7-9 to TRBJ2-1; D ambiguous. Per germline, CDR1 SEHNR and CDR2 FQNEAQ (reference sequence). The CDR3 contains 11 residues. The CDR3 DNA follows: TGTGCCAGCAGCTTCGAAGGTGAGGAGTTCTTC. Its translation is CASSFEGEEFF.

The V and J genes are TRBV14 and TRBJ1-3; no clear D gene. Germline loops: CDR1 SGHDN, CDR2 FVKESK. This CDR3 is built from 13 residues. The germline V and J ends were trimmed by 6 bases and 8 bases, with 14 bases remaining between them. CDR3 loop: CASRPPGLDTIYF. The CDR3, as DNA: TGTGCCAGCAGACCGCCGGGATTAGACACCATATATTTT.

The gene calls are TRBV5-6 and TRBJ2-1; D is unclear. The CDR3 totals 15 residues. Looked up from germline, CDR1 is SGHDT and CDR2 is YYEEEE. The germline V and J ends were trimmed by 3 bases and 3 bases, with 13 bases remaining between them. The CDR3 here is CASSSEARNYNEQFF. For the CDR3, the DNA is TGTGCCAGCAGCTCCGAGGCCAGAAACTACAATGAGCAGTTCTTC.

This clone was detected a few times. The chain employs TRBV5-6 and TRBJ2-7, with unresolved D. V lost 2 bases and J 1 base, leaving 4 bases between the germline ends. This CDR3 is built from 12 residues. Looked up from germline, CDR1 is SGHDT and CDR2 is YYEEEE. CDR3 region: CASSFQSYEQYF. The CDR3 DNA sequence: TGTGCCAGCAGCTTCCAGTCCTACGAGCAGTACTTC.

The rearrangement uses TRBV5-1 and TRBJ2-1, with 10 bases matching TRBD2. Germline CDR1 SGHRS, CDR2 YFSETQ. V dropped 4 bases and J dropped 3; count of bases not matched to a gene: 7. The CDR3 is 16 amino acids. The CDR3 sequence is CASSVATSGVYNEQFF. The CDR3, as DNA: TGCGCCAGCAGCGTTGCCACTAGCGGGGTCTACAATGAGCAGTTCTTC.

The chain uses TRBV7-6 and TRBJ2-2, with D uncertain. Germline CDR1 reads SGHVS; CDR2 reads FNYEAQ. V was clipped by 5 bases and J by 3 bases, with 4 bases between them. This CDR3 region has 12 residues. The CDR3 DNA sequence: TGTGCCAGCAGCCGTGACACCGGGGAGCTGTTTTTT. Translated: CASSRDTGELFF.

The chain uses TRBV7-6 and TRBJ2-1, with D possibly being TRBD1 (6 bases). Trimming left V 5 bases short and J 3 bases short, with 17 bases between. The V gene's germline CDR1 is SGHVS and CDR2 FNYEAQ. The CDR3 sequence is 16 residues long. The CDR3 region is CASSPGQSAYYNEQFF. The DNA for the CDR3 is TGTGCCAGCAGCCCCGGACAGTCCGCTTACTACAATGAGCAGTTCTTC.

The CDR3 sequence: CASSLGVSSGETQYF. In nucleotides, the CDR3 is TGTGCCAGCAGTTTAGGTGTGAGCTCGGGAGAGACCCAGTACTTC. J is TRBJ2-5 and V is TRBV28; D ambiguous. The germline CDR1 and CDR2 sequences are MDHEN and SYDVKM. Trimming pared 2 bases from V and 4 bases from J, leaving 14 bases between. CDR3 length: 15 residues.

The chain carries TRBV5-1 and TRBJ2-5, with 9 bases that match TRBD1. Germline V CDR1 and CDR2: SGHRS, YFSETQ. The CDR3 extends over 15 amino acids. J was trimmed by 6 bases and V by 4 bases; bases with no gene match: 10. The CDR3 DNA follows: TGCGCCAGCAGCGCCGGGACAGGGCCTGTGAAGACCCAGTACTTC. This translates into CASSAGTGPVKTQYF.

This clone has a single count. The chain joins TRBV4-1 to TRBJ1-1; the D is unclear. Germline CDR1 and CDR2: MGHRA and YSYEKL. V was clipped by 3 bases and J by 4 bases, with 15 bases between them. The CDR3 covers 15 residues. CDR3 protein: CASSHDQPSGTEAFF. CDR3 DNA sequence: TGCGCCAGCAGCCACGACCAACCGTCGGGCACTGAAGCTTTCTTT.

The chain recombines TRBV6-1 with TRBJ2-3; D is possibly TRBD1 (7 bases). The V and J ends lost 4 bases and 4 bases respectively, with 12 bases between them. Germline CDR1 is MNHNS and CDR2 is SASEGT. This CDR3 is built from 14 residues. CDR3 in amino acids: CASSGQGEADTQYF. In nucleotides, the CDR3 is TGTGCCAGCAGTGGTCAGGGGGAGGCAGATACGCAGTATTTT.

V usage is TRBV28 and J usage is TRBJ1-2; no clear D gene. The CDR3 is 12 amino acids. V was trimmed by 4 bases and J by 8 bases, leaving 11 bases between them. Germline-derived CDR1 and CDR2 are MDHEN and SYDVKM. CDR3: CASSSPGEGYTF. In DNA, the CDR3 is TGTGCCAGCAGTTCGCCCGGGGAAGGCTACACCTTC.

Here the CDR3 DNA reads TGTGCCTCGGGGGTAGGAAGCAATCAGCCCCAGCATTTT. It yields the protein CASGVGSNQPQHF. This chain joins TRBV10-3 and TRBJ1-5; possibly TRBD1 for D (5 bases). This CDR3 is 13 amino acids long. The V end was cut by 11 bases, the J end by 1 base, with 12 bases between. CDR1 and CDR2 (germline): ENHRY, SYGVKD.